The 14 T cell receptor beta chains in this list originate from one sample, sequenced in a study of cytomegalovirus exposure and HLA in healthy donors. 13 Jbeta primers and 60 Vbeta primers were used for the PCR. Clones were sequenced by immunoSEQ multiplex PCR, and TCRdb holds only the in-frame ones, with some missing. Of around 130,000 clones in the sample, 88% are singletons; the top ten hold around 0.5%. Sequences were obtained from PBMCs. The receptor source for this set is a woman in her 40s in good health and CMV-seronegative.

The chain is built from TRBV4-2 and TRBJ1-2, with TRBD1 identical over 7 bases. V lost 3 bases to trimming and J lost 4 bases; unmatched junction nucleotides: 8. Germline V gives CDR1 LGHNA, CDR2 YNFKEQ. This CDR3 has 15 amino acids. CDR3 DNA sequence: TGTGCCAGCAGCCACCATACAGGGGACGGCTATGGCTACACCTTC. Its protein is CASSHHTGDGYGYTF.

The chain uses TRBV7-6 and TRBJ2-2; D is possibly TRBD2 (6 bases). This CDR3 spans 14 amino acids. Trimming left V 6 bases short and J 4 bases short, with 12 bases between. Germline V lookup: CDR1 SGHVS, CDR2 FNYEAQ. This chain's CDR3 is CASRPTRTTGELFF. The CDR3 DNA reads TGTGCCAGCAGGCCGACTAGAACCACCGGGGAGCTGTTTTTT.

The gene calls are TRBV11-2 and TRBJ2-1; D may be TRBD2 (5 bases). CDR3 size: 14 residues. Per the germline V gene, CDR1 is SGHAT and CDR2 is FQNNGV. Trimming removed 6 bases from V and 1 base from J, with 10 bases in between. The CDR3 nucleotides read TGTGCCAGCAGGGGAGTGGGGTCCTACAATGAGCAGTTCTTC. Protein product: CASRGVGSYNEQFF.

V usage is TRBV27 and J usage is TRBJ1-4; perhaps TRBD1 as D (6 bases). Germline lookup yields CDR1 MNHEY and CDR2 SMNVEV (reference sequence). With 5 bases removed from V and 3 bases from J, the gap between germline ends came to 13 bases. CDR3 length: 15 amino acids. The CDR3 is CASSPGGSPNEKLFF. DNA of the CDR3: TGTGCCAGCAGTCCGGGGGGCAGCCCTAATGAAAAACTGTTTTTT.

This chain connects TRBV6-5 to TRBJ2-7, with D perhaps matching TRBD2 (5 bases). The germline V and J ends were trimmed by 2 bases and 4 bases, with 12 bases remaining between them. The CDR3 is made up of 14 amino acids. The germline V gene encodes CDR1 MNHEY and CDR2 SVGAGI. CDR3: CASSYRARRYEQYF. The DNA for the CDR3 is TGTGCCAGCAGTTACCGGGCCCGGAGGTACGAGCAGTACTTC.

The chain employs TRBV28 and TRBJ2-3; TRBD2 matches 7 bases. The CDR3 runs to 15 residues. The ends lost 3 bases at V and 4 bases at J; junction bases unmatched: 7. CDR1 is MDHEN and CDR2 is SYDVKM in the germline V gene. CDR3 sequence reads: CASSFGGSRADTQYF. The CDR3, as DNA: TGTGCCAGCAGTTTCGGCGGGAGCAGGGCAGATACGCAGTATTTT.

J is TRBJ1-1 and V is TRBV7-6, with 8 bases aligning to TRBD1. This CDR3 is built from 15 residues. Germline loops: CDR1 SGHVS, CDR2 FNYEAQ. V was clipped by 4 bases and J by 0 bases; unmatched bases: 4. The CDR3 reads CASSSRQGMNTEAFF. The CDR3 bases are TGTGCCAGCAGCTCGAGACAGGGGATGAACACTGAAGCTTTCTTT.

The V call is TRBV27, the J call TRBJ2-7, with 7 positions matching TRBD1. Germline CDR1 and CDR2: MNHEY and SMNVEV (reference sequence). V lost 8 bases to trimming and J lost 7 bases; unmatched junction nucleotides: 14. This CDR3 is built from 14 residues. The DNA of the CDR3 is TGTGCCAGCGGCTTCAACACAGGGGCAGGGGAGCAGTACTTC. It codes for CASGFNTGAGEQYF.

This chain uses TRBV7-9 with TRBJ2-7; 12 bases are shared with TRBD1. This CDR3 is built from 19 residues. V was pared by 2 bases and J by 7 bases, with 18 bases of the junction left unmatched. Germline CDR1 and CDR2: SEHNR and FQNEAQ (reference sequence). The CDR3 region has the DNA TGTGCCAGCAGCTTATTCCCCCTCCCATTCCGGGACAGGGGGCGTGAGCAGTACTTC. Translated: CASSLFPLPFRDRGREQYF.

In DNA, the CDR3 is TGTGCCAGCAGCGACTCGGGGAGATTCACCGGGGAGCTGTTTTTT. The encoded protein is CASSDSGRFTGELFF. V usage is TRBV13 and J usage is TRBJ2-2, with D maybe TRBD2 (5 bases). Germline V lookup: CDR1 PRHDT, CDR2 FYEKMQ (reference sequence). The CDR3 has 15 amino acids. Trimming pared 5 bases from V and 4 bases from J, leaving 14 bases between.

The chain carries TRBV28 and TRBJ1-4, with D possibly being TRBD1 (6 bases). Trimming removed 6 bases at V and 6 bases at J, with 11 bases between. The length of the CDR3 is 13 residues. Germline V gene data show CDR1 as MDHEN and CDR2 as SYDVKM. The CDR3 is CASRDTGYEKLFF. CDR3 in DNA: TGTGCCAGCAGAGATACAGGGTATGAAAAACTGTTTTTT.

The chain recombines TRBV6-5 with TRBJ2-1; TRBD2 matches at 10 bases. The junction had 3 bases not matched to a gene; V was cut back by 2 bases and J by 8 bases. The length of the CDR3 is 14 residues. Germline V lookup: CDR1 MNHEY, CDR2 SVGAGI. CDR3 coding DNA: TGTGCCAGCAGTTACCTAGCGGGAGACGATGAGCAGTTCTTC. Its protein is CASSYLAGDDEQFF.

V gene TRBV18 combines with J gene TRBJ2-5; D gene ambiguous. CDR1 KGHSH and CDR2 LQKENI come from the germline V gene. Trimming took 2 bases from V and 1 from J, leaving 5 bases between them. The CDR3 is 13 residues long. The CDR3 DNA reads TGTGCCAGCTCACCAACTATCCAAGAGACCCAGTACTTC. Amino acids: CASSPTIQETQYF.

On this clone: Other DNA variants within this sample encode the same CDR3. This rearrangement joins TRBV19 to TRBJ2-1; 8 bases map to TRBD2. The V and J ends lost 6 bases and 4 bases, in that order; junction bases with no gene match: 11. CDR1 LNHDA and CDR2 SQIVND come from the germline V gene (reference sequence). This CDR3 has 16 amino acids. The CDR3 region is CASRQTGGPRYNEQFF. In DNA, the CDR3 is TGTGCCAGTAGGCAGACGGGAGGGCCCCGGTACAATGAGCAGTTCTTC.